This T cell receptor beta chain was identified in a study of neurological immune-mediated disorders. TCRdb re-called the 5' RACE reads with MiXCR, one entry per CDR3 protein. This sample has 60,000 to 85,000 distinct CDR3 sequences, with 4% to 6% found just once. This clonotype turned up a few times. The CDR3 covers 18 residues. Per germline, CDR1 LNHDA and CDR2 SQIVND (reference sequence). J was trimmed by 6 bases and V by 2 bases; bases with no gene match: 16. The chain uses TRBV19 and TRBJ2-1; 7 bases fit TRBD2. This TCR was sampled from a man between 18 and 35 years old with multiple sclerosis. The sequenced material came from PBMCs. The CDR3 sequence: CASSITSLTATSRNEQFF. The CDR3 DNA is TGTGCCAGTAGTATAACTTCCCTCACTGCGACTAGCCGCAATGAGCAGTTCTTC.